This T cell receptor beta chain was obtained from a study of blood T cell repertoires in COVID-19. Under the authors' procedure: Amplifying reference gene primers gave estimates of nucleated cell counts. Produced via immunoSEQ multiplex PCR; TCRdb's table is partial and in-frame only. D and trimming come from the DNA, and the V and J calls and clone size come from that table. The sample includes approximately 170,000 clones, 65% to 85% seen only once; the top ten take about 4%. Trimming removed 1 base from V and 1 base from J, with 11 bases in between. CDR3 length: 16 residues. From germline, CDR1 is KGHSH and CDR2 LQKENI. Points on this clone: The sample has other DNA sequences that encode this CDR3 too.

All enrollees were about 18 to 90 years old and from 20 to 25 US areas. Material: PBMCs or T cells enriched from blood (not recorded which). This receptor was taken from a woman in her fifties or sixties in a cohort exposed to, infected with or recovered from COVID-19 (not recorded which). The chain carries TRBV18 and TRBJ1-5; TRBD1 is a possible D gene (6 bases). CDR3 amino acids: CASSPQGVRSNQPQHF. The CDR3 DNA follows: TGTGCCAGCTCACCACAGGGGGTGAGAAGCAATCAGCCCCAGCATTTT. Based on the CDR3 plus reference TRBV18 and TRBJ1-5, the full variable domain is NAGVMQNPRHLVRRRGQEARLRCSPMKGHSHVYWYRQLPEEGLKFMVYLQKENIIDESGMPKERFSAEFPKEGPSILRIQQVVRGDSAAYFCASSPQGVRSNQPQHFGDGTRLSIL.